The T cell receptor gamma chain described here comes from a study of Vδ1+ human thymocytes. The study's findings and limits: Many TRG clonotypes were shared between donors; TRD repertoires were essentially private. Thymic TRG and TRD repertoires appeared highly polyclonal.

This CDR3 region has 11 residues. From germline, CDR1 is VTNTFY and CDR2 YDVSTARD (reference sequence). J was trimmed by 7 bases and V by 5 bases; bases with no gene match: 5. Alphabeta T cells were depleted, then CD3+ Vdelta1+ Vdelta2- thymocytes were FACS-sorted. Sequences come from RNA converted to cDNA by reverse transcription. The CDR3 regions were amplified by multiplex PCR from V-gene primers to a constant-region primer. TCRdb re-analyzed the multiplex PCR reads via CATT. The sample has some 11,000 gamma-chain clones, over 40% seen once. This clone has a handful of counts. Its antigen is as yet unknown.

This sequence originates from a boy under two years old who had congenital heart surgery. The rearrangement joins TRGV3 to TRGJ1 or TRGJ2. Material for sequencing was Vdelta1+ gamma-delta thymocytes from the thymus. Subset given: FACS-sorted CD3+ TCRalphabeta- TCRVdelta1+ TCRVdelta2- thymocytes. Here the CDR3 reads CATWGCYKKLF. CDR3 in DNA: TGTGCCACCTGGGGTTGCTATAAGAAACTCTTT.